The present T cell receptor beta chain was sequenced within a study of shared clonotypes between healthy human individuals. Study results and caveats: All-four-donor shared clonotypes had higher generation probabilities than non-shared clonotypes did. Memory subsets generally showed lower estimated richness than naive subsets. Clonotype sharing across donors was expected to vary with sequencing depth.

On this clone: What it recognizes is unknown.

Germline CDR1 reads SNHLY; CDR2 reads FYNNEI. V dropped 6 bases and J dropped 6; count of bases not matched to a gene: 14. The CDR3 is 16 residues long. In the original workflow: ImmunoSEQ yielded junction-only sequences lacking quality scores, so filtering differed. Repertoires were generated with immunoSEQ multiplex PCR, while TCRdb's copy carries only in-frame clones and drops some. V, J and clone size reflect that table, while D and trimming were determined from the DNA. The data show over a million clones, 65% to 80% seen once. Specimen: memory CD4+ T cells sorted from blood. As to subset: CD45RA-negative fraction. This TCR was sampled from a man aged 18 to 30 in good health. V and J are TRBV2 and TRBJ1-2; 9 bases match TRBD1. The CDR3 DNA reads as TGTGCCAGCAGCCTTCGCTGGAACAGGGGGCGAGATGGCTACACCTTC. It codes for CASSLRWNRGRDGYTF.